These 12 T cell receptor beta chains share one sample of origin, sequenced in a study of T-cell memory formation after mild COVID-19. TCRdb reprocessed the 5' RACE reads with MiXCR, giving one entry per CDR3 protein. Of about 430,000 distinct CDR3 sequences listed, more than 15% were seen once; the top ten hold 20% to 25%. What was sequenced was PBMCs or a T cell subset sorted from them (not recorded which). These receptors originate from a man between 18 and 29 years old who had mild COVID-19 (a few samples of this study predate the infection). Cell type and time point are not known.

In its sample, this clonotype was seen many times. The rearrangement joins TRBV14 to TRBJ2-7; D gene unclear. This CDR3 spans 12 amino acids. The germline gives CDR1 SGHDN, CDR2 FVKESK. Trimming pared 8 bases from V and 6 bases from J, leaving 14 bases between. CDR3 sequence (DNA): TGTGCCAGCGTTATGTCTGCACTCGAGCAGTACGTC. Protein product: CASVMSALEQYV.

The CDR3 coding sequence is TGTGCCAGCAGCTTATGGGGGGAAGAAGAGACCCAGTACTTC. It specifies CASSLWGEEETQYF. The gene calls are TRBV7-9 and TRBJ2-5, with a possible D match to TRBD2 (6 bases). Germline V gene lookup returns CDR1 SEHNR and CDR2 FQNEAQ (reference sequence). V was trimmed by 2 bases and J by 3 bases, leaving 10 bases between them. This CDR3 has 14 amino acids.

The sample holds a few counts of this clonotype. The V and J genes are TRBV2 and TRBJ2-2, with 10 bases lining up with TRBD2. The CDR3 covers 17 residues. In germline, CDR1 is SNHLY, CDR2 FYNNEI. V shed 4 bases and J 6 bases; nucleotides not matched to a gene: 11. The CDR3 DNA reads TGTGCCAGCAGTGGAGGCAGCGGGGGGGCTTACTCCGGGGAGCTGTTTTTT. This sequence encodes CASSGGSGGAYSGELFF.

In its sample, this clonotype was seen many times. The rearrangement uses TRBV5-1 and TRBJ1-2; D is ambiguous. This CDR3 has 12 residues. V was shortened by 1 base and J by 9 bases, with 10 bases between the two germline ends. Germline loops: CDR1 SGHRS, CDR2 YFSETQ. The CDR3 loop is CASSLWFSSYTF. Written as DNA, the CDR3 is TGCGCCAGCAGCTTGTGGTTCAGCAGCTACACCTTC.

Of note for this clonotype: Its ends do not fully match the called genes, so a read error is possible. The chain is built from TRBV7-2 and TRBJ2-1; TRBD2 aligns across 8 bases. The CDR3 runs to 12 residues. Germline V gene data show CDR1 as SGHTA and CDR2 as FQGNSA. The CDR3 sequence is CAISGGYNEQFF. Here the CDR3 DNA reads TGTGCCATCAGCGGGGGCTACAATGAGCAGTTCTTC.

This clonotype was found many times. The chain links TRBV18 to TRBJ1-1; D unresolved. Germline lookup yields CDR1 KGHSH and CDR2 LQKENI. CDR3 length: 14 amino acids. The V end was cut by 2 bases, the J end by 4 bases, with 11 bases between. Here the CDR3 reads CASSPISDTTEAFF. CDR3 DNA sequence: TGTGCCAGCTCACCAATCTCTGATACCACTGAAGCTTTCTTT.

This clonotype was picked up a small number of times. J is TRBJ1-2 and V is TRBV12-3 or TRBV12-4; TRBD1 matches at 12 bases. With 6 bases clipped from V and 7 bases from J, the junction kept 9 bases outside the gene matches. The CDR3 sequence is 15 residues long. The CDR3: CASRTGTGGQVGYTF. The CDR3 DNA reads TGTGCCAGCAGGACCGGGACAGGGGGCCAAGTTGGCTACACCTTC.

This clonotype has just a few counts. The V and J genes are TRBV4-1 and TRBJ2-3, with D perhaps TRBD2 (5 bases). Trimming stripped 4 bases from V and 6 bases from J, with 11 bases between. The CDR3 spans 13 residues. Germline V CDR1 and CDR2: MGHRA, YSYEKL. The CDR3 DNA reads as TGCGCCAGCAGCCCGGACTTGGCGGATACGCAGTATTTT. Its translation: CASSPDLADTQYF.

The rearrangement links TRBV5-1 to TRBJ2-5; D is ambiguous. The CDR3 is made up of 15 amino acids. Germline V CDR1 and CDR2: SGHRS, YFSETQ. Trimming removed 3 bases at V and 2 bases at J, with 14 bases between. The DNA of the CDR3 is TGCGCCAGCAGCTCCTTCAGCCCCCAACAAGAGACCCAGTACTTC. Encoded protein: CASSSFSPQQETQYF.

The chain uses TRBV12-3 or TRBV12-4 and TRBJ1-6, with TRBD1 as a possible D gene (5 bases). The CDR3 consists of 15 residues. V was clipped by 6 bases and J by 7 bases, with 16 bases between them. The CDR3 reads CASSNNRDGNSPLHF. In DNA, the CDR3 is TGTGCCAGCAGCAATAACCGGGACGGGAATTCACCCCTCCACTTT.

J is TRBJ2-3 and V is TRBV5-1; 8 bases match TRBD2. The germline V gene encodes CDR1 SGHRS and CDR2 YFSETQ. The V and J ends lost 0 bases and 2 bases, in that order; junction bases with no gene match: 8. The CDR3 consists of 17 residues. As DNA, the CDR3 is TGCGCCAGCAGCTTGGGGCTAGCGGGTTACCTCACAGATACGCAGTATTTT. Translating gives CASSLGLAGYLTDTQYF.

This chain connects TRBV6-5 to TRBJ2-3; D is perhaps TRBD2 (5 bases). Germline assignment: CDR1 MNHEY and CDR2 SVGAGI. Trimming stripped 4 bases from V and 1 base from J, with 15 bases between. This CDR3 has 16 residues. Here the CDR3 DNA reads TGTGCCAGCAGTTCAGGAGGCCTGGAGGGCACAGATACGCAGTATTTT. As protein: CASSSGGLEGTDTQYF.